This TCR beta chain was sequenced during a study of CD8 T cells in ankylosing spondylitis. Study-wide results and limits: Characteristic, it appeared, of ankylosing spondylitis blood was a TCR beta motif of eight highly homologous variants. CD8+ cells made up the disease-linked clones, which were relatively rare in peripheral blood.

This clonotype was counted only a few times. Its antigen remains unidentified. From the 5' RACE reads, TCRdb called clonotypes with MiXCR, one entry per CDR3 protein. The profile shows about 700,000 distinct CDR3 sequences, 19% of them singletons. The TCR sequence derives from a male donor with ankylosing spondylitis. The sample taken for sequencing was blood, either unsorted or a sorted T cell fraction (not recorded which).

CDR3 amino acids: CASSSLRTSGTGELFF. The CDR3, as DNA: TGCGCCAGCAGCTCCTTGAGGACTAGCGGGACCGGGGAGCTGTTTTTT. The J gene is TRBJ2-2, the V gene TRBV5-1; TRBD2 aligns across 11 bases. There are 16 residues in the CDR3. Germline loops: CDR1 SGHRS, CDR2 YFSETQ. The V segment lost 3 bases and the J segment 5 bases; nucleotides outside the gene matches: 6.